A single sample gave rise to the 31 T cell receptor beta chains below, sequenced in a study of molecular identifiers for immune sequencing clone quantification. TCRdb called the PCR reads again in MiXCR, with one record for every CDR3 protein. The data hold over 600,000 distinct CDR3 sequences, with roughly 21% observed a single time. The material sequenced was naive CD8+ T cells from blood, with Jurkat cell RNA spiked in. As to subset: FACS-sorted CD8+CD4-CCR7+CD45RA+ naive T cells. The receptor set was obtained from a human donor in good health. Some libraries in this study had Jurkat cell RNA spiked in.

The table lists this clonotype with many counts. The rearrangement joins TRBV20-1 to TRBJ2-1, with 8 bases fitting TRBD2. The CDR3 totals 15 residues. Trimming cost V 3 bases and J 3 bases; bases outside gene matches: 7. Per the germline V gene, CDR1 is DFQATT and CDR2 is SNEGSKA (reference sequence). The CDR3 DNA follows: TGCAGTGCTAGGGGAGCGGGAGTCAACTACAATGAGCAGTTCTTC. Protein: CSARGAGVNYNEQFF.

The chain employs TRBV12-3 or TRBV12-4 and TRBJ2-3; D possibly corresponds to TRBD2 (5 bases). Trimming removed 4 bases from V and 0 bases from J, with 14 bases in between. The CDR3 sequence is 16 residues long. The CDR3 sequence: CASSSQDLTSTDTQYF. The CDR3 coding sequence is TGTGCCAGCAGTTCCCAGGACTTAACTAGCACAGATACGCAGTATTTT.

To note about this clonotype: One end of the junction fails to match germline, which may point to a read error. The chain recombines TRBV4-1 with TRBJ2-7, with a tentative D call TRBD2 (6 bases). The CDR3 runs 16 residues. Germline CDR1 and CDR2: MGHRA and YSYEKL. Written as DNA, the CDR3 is TGCGCCAGCATCCAAGATTGGACGGGAGCCCTTTACGAGCAGTACTTC. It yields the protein CASIQDWTGALYEQYF.

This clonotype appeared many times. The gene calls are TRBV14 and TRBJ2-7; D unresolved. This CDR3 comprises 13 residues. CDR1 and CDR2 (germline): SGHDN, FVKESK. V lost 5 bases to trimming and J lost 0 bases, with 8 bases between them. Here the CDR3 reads CASSYISSYEQYF. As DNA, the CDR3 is TGTGCCAGCAGCTATATAAGCTCCTACGAGCAGTACTTC.

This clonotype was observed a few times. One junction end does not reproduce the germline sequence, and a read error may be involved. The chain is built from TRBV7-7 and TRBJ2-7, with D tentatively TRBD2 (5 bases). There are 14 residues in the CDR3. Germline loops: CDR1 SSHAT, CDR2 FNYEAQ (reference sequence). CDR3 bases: TGTGCTAGCAGCTTAGCCCCGGGGTCCTTAGAGCAGTACTTC. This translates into CASSLAPGSLEQYF. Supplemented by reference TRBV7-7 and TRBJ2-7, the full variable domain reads GAGVSQSPRYKVTKRGQDVTLRCDPISSHATLYWYQQALGQGPEFLTYFNYEAQPDKSGLPSDRFSAERPEGSISTLTIQRTEQRDSAMYRCASSLAPGSLEQYFGPGTRLTVT.

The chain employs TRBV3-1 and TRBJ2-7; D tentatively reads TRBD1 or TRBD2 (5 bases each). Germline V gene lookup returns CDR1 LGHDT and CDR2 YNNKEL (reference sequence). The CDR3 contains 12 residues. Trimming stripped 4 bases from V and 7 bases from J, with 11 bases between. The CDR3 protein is CASSLSWGEQYF. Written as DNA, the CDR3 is TGTGCCAGCAGCCTCTCGTGGGGGGAGCAGTACTTC.

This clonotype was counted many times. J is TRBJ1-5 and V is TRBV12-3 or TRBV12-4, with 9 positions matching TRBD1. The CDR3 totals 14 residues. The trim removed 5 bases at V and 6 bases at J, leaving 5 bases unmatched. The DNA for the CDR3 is TGTGCCAGCAGTCCGGGGACAGGGTTTCAGCCCCAGCATTTT. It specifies CASSPGTGFQPQHF.

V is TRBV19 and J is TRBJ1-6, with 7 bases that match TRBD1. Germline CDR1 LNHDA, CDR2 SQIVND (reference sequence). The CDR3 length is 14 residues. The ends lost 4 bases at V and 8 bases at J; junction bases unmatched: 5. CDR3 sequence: CASSTGTVYSPLHF. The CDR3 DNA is TGTGCCAGTAGTACCGGGACAGTGTATTCACCCCTCCACTTT.

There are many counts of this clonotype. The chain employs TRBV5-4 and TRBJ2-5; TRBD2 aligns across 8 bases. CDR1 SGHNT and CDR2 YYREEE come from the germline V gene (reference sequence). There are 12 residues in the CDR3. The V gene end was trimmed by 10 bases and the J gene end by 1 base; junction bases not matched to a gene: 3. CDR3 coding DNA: TGTGCCTGGGGGACTAGCCAAGAGACCCAGTACTTC. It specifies CAWGTSQETQYF. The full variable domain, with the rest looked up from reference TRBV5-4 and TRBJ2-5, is ETGVTQSPTHLIKTRGQQVTLRCSSQSGHNTVSWYQQALGQGPQFIFQYYREEENGRGNFPPRFSGLQFPNYSSELNVNALELDDSALYLCAWGTSQETQYFGPGTRLLVL.

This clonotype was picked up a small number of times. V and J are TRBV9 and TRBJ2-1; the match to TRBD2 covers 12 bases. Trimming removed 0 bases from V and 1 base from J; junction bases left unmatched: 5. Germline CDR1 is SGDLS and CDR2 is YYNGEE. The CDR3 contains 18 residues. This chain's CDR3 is CASSVDSGLAGSYNEQFF. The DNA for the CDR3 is TGTGCCAGCAGCGTAGATTCGGGACTAGCGGGTTCCTACAATGAGCAGTTCTTC.

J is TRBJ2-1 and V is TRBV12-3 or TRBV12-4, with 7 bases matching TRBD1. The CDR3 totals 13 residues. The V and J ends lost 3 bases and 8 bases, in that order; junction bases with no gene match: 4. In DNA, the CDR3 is TGTGCCAGCAGTTTGACAGGGTTTGATGAGCAGTTCTTC. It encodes CASSLTGFDEQFF.

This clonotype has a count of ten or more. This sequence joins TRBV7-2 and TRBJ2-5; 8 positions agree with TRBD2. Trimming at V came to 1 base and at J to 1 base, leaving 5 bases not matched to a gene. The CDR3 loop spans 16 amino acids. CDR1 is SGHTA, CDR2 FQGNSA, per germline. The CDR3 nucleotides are TGTGCCAGCAGCTTAGAGTTAGCGGGGTTCCAAGAGACCCAGTACTTC. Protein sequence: CASSLELAGFQETQYF.

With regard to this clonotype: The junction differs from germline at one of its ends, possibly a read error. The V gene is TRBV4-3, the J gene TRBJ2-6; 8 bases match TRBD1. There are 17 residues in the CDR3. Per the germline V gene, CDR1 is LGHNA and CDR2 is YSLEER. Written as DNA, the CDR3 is TGCGCCAGCAATTTGGACAGGGTTAGCTCTGGGGCCAGCGTCCTGACTTTC. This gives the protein CASNLDRVSSGASVLTF.

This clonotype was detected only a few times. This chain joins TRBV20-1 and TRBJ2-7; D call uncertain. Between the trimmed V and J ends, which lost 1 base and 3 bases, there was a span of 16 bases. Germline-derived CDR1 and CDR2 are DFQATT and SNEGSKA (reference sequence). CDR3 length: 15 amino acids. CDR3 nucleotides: TGCAGTGCTAGAGCCCCCGAACACGGAGTCTACGAGCAGTACTTC. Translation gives CSARAPEHGVYEQYF.

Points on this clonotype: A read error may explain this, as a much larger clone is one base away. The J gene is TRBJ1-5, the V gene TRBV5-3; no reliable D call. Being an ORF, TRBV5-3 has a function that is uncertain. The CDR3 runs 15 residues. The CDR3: CASSFLNTGNQPQHF. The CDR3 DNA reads TGTGCCAGCAGCTTTTTGAATACAGGCAATCAGCCCCAGCATTTT.

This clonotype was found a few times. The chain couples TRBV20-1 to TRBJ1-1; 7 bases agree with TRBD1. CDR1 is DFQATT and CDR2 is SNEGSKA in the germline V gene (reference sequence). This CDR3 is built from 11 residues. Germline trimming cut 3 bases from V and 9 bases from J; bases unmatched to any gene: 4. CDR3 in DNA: TGCAGTGCTAGTGAGACAGGGAAAGCTTTCTTT. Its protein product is CSASETGKAFF.

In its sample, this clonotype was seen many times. This chain's CDR3 is CASSLDWGLEGYEQYF. DNA of the CDR3: TGCGCCAGCAGCTTGGATTGGGGACTAGAAGGATACGAGCAGTACTTC. The genes are TRBV5-1 and TRBJ2-7; the match to TRBD2 covers 8 bases. Trimming at V came to 0 bases and at J to 4 bases, leaving 9 bases not matched to a gene. From germline, CDR1 is SGHRS and CDR2 YFSETQ. The CDR3 has 16 amino acids.

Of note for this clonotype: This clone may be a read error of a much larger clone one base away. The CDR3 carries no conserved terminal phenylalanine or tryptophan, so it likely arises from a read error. CDR3 in amino acids: CASSILAGEQYS. CDR3 bases: TGTGCCAGCAGTATACTCGCGGGGGAGCAGTACTCC. This chain links TRBV28 with TRBJ2-7, with D possibly TRBD2 on 6 matching bases. V lost 5 bases, J lost 7 bases, and 12 bases lay in between. The CDR3 sequence is 12 residues long. Germline CDR1 is MDHEN and CDR2 is SYDVKM.

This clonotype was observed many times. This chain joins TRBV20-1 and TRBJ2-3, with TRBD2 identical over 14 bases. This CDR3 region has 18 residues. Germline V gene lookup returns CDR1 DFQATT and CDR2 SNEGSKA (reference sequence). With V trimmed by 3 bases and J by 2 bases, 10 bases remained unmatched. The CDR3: CSASAAGLAGEFTDTQYF. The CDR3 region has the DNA TGCAGTGCTAGTGCAGCGGGACTAGCGGGAGAGTTCACAGATACGCAGTATTTT.

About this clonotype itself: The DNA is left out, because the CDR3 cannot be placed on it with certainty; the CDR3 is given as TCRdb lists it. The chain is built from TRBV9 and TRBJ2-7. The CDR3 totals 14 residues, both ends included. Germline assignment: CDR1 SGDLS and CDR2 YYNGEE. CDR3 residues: CASSVGYGSYEQHF.

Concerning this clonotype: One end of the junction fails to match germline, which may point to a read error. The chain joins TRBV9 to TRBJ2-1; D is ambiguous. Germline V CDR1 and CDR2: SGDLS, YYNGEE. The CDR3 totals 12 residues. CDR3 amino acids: CASSVPSNERFF. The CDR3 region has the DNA TGTGCCAGCAGCGTACCTAGTAATGAGCGGTTCTTC.

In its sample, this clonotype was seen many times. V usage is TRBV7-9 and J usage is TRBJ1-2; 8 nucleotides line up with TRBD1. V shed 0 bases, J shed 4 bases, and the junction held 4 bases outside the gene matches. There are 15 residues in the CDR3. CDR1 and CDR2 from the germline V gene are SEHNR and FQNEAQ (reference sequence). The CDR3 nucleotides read TGTGCCAGCAGCTTAGCCAGCCAGGGGGCCTATGGCTACACCTTC. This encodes CASSLASQGAYGYTF.

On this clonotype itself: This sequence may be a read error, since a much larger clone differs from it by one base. The CDR3 protein is CASSLHPATYEQYF. CDR3 bases: TGTGCCAGCAGCTTACATCCAGCAACCTACGAGCAGTACTTC. The J gene is TRBJ2-7, the V gene TRBV11-2; unclear D gene. Germline V gene data show CDR1 as SGHAT and CDR2 as FQNNGV. Between the trimmed V and J ends, which lost 2 bases and 2 bases, there was a span of 10 bases. The CDR3 runs 14 residues.

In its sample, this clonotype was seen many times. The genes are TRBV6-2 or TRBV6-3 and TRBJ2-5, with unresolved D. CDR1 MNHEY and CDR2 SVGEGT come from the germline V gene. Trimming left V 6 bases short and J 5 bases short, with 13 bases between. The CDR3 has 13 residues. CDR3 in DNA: TGTGCCAGCAGCCCCCCCGTGGGGGAGACCCAGTACTTC. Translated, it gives CASSPPVGETQYF.

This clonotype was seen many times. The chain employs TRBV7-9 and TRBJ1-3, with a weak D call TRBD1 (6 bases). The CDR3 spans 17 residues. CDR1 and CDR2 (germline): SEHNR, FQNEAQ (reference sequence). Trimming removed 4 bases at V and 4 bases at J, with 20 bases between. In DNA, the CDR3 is TGTGCCAGCAGCTGGACCACCGAGGGGGGTTACGGAAACACCATATATTTT. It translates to CASSWTTEGGYGNTIYF.

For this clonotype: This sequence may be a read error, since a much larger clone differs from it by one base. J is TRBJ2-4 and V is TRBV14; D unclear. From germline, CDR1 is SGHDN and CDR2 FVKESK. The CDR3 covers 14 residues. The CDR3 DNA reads TGTGCCAGCAGCCAAGATGAGTCCAAAAACATTCAGCACTTC. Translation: CASSQDESKNIQHF.

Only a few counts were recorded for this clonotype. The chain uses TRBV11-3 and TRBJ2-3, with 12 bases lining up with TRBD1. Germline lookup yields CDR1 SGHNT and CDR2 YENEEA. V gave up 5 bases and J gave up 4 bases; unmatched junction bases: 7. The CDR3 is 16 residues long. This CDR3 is CASSPRDRGPADTQYF. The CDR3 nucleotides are TGTGCCAGCAGCCCCCGGGACAGGGGGCCGGCAGATACGCAGTATTTT.

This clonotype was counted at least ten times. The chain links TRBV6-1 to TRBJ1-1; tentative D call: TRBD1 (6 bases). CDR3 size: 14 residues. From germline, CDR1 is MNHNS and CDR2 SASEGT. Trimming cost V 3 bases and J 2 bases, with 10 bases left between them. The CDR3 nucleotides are TGTGCCAGCAGTGAGTCGGACAGCAACACTGAAGCTTTCTTT. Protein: CASSESDSNTEAFF.

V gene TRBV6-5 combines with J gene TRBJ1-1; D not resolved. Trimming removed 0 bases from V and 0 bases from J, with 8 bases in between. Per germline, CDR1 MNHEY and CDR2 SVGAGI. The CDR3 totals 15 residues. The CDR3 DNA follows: TGTGCCAGCAGTTACTCGTTTACCCTGAACACTGAAGCTTTCTTT. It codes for CASSYSFTLNTEAFF.

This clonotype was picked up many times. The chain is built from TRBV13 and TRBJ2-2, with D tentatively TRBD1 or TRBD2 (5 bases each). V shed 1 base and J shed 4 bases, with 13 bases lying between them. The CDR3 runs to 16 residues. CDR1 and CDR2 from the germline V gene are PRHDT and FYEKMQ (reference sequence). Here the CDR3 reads CASSLERGRVTGELFF. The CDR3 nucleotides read TGTGCCAGCAGCTTAGAACGGGGCCGCGTCACCGGGGAGCTGTTTTTT.

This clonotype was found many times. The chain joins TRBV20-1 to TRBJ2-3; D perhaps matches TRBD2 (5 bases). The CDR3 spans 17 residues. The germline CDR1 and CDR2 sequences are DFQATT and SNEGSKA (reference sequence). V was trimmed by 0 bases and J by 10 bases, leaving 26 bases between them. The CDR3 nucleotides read TGCAGTGCTAGAGATCGGCTAGCCCGGGTCGGACCGGTGGCGCAGTATTTT. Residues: CSARDRLARVGPVAQYF.